This T cell receptor (beta chain) was documented in a study of neurological immune-mediated disorders. Synthesis of cDNA used 5'RACE (with 10-nucleotide random UMIs). TCRdb re-called the 5' RACE reads through MiXCR, storing one row per CDR3 protein. The profile shows 45,000 to 55,000 distinct CDR3 sequences, around 3.3% of them singletons. This clonotype was detected many times. Unsorted libraries were prepared from 2 million PBMCs held at -80 C. The sample was PBMCs. The receptor was derived from a man in his forties with multiple sclerosis.

CDR3 in amino acids: CSARLRGAVIVTNEQFF. In DNA form, the CDR3 reads TGCAGTGCCCGATTGAGGGGGGCGGTTATTGTGACCAATGAGCAGTTCTTC. The chain employs TRBV20-1 and TRBJ2-1; D is tentatively TRBD1 or TRBD2 (6 bases each). The CDR3 loop spans 17 amino acids. Germline-derived CDR1 and CDR2 are DFQATT and SNEGSKA (reference sequence). Trimming shortened V by 6 bases and J by 6 bases, and 27 bases separated the two germline ends.